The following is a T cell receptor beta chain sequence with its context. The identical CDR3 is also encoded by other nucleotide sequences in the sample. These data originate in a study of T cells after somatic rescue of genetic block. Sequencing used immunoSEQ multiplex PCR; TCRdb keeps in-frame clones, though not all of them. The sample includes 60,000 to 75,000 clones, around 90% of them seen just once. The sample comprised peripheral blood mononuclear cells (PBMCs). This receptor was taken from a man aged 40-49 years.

CDR3 sequence reads: CASSIGGGEQYF. CDR3 nucleotides: TGTGCCAGTAGTATAGGAGGGGGCGAGCAGTACTTC. V and J are TRBV19 and TRBJ2-7; possibly TRBD1 for D (6 bases). The CDR3 totals 12 residues. V was pared by 1 base and J by 6 bases, with 7 bases between. Germline assignment: CDR1 LNHDA and CDR2 SQIVND (reference sequence).